The next 11 T cell receptor beta chains were all read from a single sample in a study of T cells in Graves' hyperthyroidism and ophthalmopathy. Researchers took RNA transcripts and amplified the TCR beta CDR3 regions from them. RT-PCR in the first round (using the HTBI primer set) targeted the TCR CDR3. TCRdb called the multiplex PCR reads again in MiXCR, with one record for every CDR3 protein. There are about 420,000 distinct CDR3 sequences in the sample; 15% to 17% occur only once, and almost 8% lies in the top ten. The sample comprised blood. Receptors were obtained from a woman under 30 with Graves' hyperthyroidism.

This clonotype was counted at least ten times. The gene calls are TRBV27 and TRBJ2-1, with 8 positions matching TRBD2. CDR1 and CDR2 (germline): MNHEY, SMNVEV (reference sequence). Trimming took 4 bases from V and 7 from J; bases not matched to a gene: 9. The CDR3 length is 15 residues. CDR3 region: CASSSPGGPGNEQFF. CDR3 bases: TGTGCCAGCAGTTCCCCGGGGGGGCCGGGGAATGAGCAGTTCTTC.

This clonotype was counted many times. The rearrangement joins TRBV7-3 to TRBJ2-2; the D is unclear. V was pared by 0 bases and J by 5 bases, with 16 bases between. CDR1 is SGHTA, CDR2 FQGTGA, per germline. CDR3 size: 17 residues. The CDR3 loop reads CASSLTVGGAGTGELFF. CDR3 nucleotides: TGTGCCAGCAGCTTAACGGTCGGCGGAGCAGGAACCGGGGAGCTGTTTTTT.

The sample holds many counts of this clonotype. CDR3 residues: CASSQDLAGGPRNEQYF. In nucleotides, the CDR3 is TGTGCCAGCAGCCAAGATTTAGCGGGAGGGCCAAGGAACGAGCAGTACTTC. This chain joins TRBV4-2 and TRBJ2-7; 11 positions agree with TRBD2. This CDR3 has 17 amino acids. Germline values: CDR1 LGHNA, CDR2 YNFKEQ. The ends lost 0 bases at V and 5 bases at J; junction bases unmatched: 9.

The chain is built from TRBV9 and TRBJ1-5, with a weak D call TRBD1 (5 bases). Trimming took off 4 bases at V and 6 bases at J, with 20 bases between the two ends. This CDR3 contains 16 residues. Germline V lookup: CDR1 SGDLS, CDR2 YYNGEE. CDR3 amino acids: CASSPAAGGSGQPQHF. Here the CDR3 DNA reads TGTGCCAGCAGCCCAGCGGCCGGGGGTTCTGGTCAGCCCCAGCATTTT. The whole variable domain, remainder taken from reference TRBV9 and TRBJ1-5, is DSGVTQTPKHLITATGQRVTLRCSPRSGDLSVYWYQQSLDQGLQFLIQYYNGEERAKGNILERFSAQQFPDLHSELNLSSLELGDSALYFCASSPAAGGSGQPQHFGDGTRLSIL.

This clonotype was observed at least ten times. The rearrangement links TRBV25-1 to TRBJ2-7; tentatively, D is TRBD1 or TRBD2 (7 bases each). Trimming took 2 bases from V and 3 from J, leaving 17 bases between them. The CDR3 is made up of 16 amino acids. Per germline, CDR1 MGHDK and CDR2 SYGVNS. CDR3 DNA sequence: TGTGCCAGCAGTGAACAGCAGGGGGGGGTAGGCTACGAGCAGTACTTC. This encodes CASSEQQGGVGYEQYF.

There are many counts of this clonotype. This rearrangement joins TRBV20-1 to TRBJ2-7; 9 bases are a match to TRBD2. CDR3 size: 14 residues. CDR1 and CDR2 from the germline V gene are DFQATT and SNEGSKA (reference sequence). The ends lost 6 bases at V and 4 bases at J; junction bases unmatched: 10. The CDR3 is CSANSGGRLYEQYF. The CDR3 coding sequence is TGCAGTGCCAATAGCGGGGGACGATTATACGAGCAGTACTTC.

This clonotype came up many times. The V gene is TRBV28, the J gene TRBJ1-4, with TRBD1 matching 11 bases. The CDR3 is 15 amino acids. With 5 bases clipped from V and 8 bases from J, the junction kept 7 bases outside the gene matches. Germline CDR1 MDHEN, CDR2 SYDVKM. The CDR3 sequence: CASSVSGTGGEKLFF. The CDR3 bases are TGTGCCAGCAGTGTCTCCGGGACAGGGGGGGAAAAACTGTTTTTT.

This clonotype has ten or more counts. The chain recombines TRBV12-3 or TRBV12-4 with TRBJ2-1, with D unresolved. V was clipped by 1 base and J by 2 bases, with 12 bases between them. The CDR3 extends over 16 amino acids. CDR3 sequence (DNA): TGTGCCAGCAGTTTAGGCGAGAGCCCTCCCTACAATGAGCAGTTCTTC. It codes for CASSLGESPPYNEQFF.

This clonotype appeared many times. The chain has TRBV9 and TRBJ1-2, with D possibly TRBD1 on 5 matching bases. Germline V gene lookup returns CDR1 SGDLS and CDR2 YYNGEE. This CDR3 comprises 15 residues. V lost 4 bases and J 0 bases, leaving 13 bases between the germline ends. CDR3 sequence: CASSLSQGSNYGYTF. CDR3 bases: TGTGCCAGCAGCCTCTCCCAGGGATCTAACTATGGCTACACCTTC.

A remark on this clonotype: The junction shows a germline mismatch at one end, possibly a read error. V and J are TRBV18 and TRBJ1-3; D unclear. The CDR3 covers 12 residues. Germline V gives CDR1 KGHSH, CDR2 LQKENI. In DNA form, the CDR3 reads TGTGCCAGCTCACCCCCCGGAAACACCGTATATTTT. Encoded protein: CASSPPGNTVYF.

Many counts were recorded for this clonotype. This chain links TRBV6-1 with TRBJ2-7; no definite D call. Germline-derived CDR1 and CDR2 are MNHNS and SASEGT. With 5 bases removed from V and 0 bases from J, the gap between germline ends came to 17 bases. The CDR3 extends over 16 amino acids. The CDR3 DNA reads TGTGCCAGCAGTAGGTATGGGCAGACAACCTCCTACGAGCAGTACTTC. Protein sequence: CASSRYGQTTSYEQYF.